The 23 T cell receptor beta chains listed next were all sequenced from one sample in a study of OX40 agonist ivuxolimab in advanced cancers. Library creation used the immunoSEQ multiplex PCR assay. The source is immuneACCESS, and TCRdb retained only in-frame sequences with V and J called. Part of the clones is not carried over; for the studies checked, unresolved V genes explain less than half of this, and the remainder is unexplained. Across this sample there are about 18,000 clones, with more than 75% seen only once. The ten largest clones add up to under 15% of the sample. The sequencing here drew on CD4+ or CD8+ T cells sorted from blood, taken in a trial of the OX40 agonist ivuxolimab. The origin of the receptors is an adult with an advanced solid tumor such as melanoma, head and neck, liver or kidney cancer.

This sequence joins TRBV7-9 and TRBJ2-5; D possibly corresponds to TRBD2 (5 bases). V was cut by 6 bases and J by 2 bases, with 19 bases left in between. The germline V gene encodes CDR1 SEHNR and CDR2 FQNEAQ (reference sequence). The CDR3 has 16 amino acids. CDR3 in amino acids: CASSPLAGRPQETQYF. In nucleotides, the CDR3 is TGTGCCAGCAGTCCCCTGGCGGGCAGACCTCAAGAGACCCAGTACTTC.

The chain joins TRBV27 to TRBJ2-2; no reliable D call. The CDR3 spans 10 residues. Germline V gene data show CDR1 as MNHEY and CDR2 as SMNVEV (reference sequence). The CDR3 DNA sequence: TGTGTATTCGGTATCGGGGAGCTGTTTTTT. Its translation is CVFGIGELFF.

The chain recombines TRBV7-2 with TRBJ1-2, with unresolved D. CDR3 length equals 13 residues. From germline, CDR1 is SGHTA and CDR2 FQGNSA. V dropped 7 bases and J dropped 8 bases, with 17 bases sitting between them. This CDR3 reads CASTSGGGQGYTF. The DNA for the CDR3 is TGTGCCAGCACTTCGGGAGGTGGGCAGGGCTACACCTTC.

The J gene is TRBJ1-5, the V gene TRBV6-1; D is uncertain. With 3 bases removed from V and 3 bases from J, the gap between germline ends came to 6 bases. Germline CDR1 reads MNHNS; CDR2 reads SASEGT. The CDR3 extends over 13 amino acids. The CDR3 spells CASSDGVNQPQHF. Written as DNA, the CDR3 is TGTGCCAGCAGTGATGGGGTCAATCAGCCCCAGCATTTT.

This clone was observed a few times. Other nucleotide sequences in the sample specify the same CDR3. The chain employs TRBV5-4 and TRBJ1-2; D is unresolved. Between the trimmed V and J ends, which lost 0 bases and 4 bases, there was a span of 7 bases. This CDR3 has 13 amino acids. CDR1 is SGHNT, CDR2 YYREEE, per germline (reference sequence). CDR3 loop: CASSLGQLYGYTF. The CDR3 DNA is TGTGCCAGCAGCTTGGGGCAGCTCTATGGCTACACCTTC.

This clone was picked up a small number of times. This sequence joins TRBV5-6 and TRBJ2-5; 10 bases are a match to TRBD1. Germline CDR1 is SGHDT and CDR2 is YYEEEE. With 3 bases clipped from V and 10 bases from J, the junction kept 15 bases outside the gene matches. CDR3 length equals 16 residues. The CDR3 nucleotides are TGTGCCAGCAGCTCTCGCGTGACAGGGGGCGCGTATGACCAGTACTTC. Its translation is CASSSRVTGGAYDQYF.

The chain has TRBV5-1 and TRBJ2-7; D is unclear. The CDR3 runs to 13 residues. Germline-derived CDR1 and CDR2 are SGHRS and YFSETQ. V lost 3 bases and J 3 bases, leaving 10 bases between the germline ends. CDR3 nucleotide sequence: TGCGCCAGCAGCTCCGAAGGCCTCTACGAGCAGTACTTC. Protein product: CASSSEGLYEQYF.

This chain links TRBV27 with TRBJ2-2, with D uncertain. The CDR3 has 14 amino acids. Germline V gene data show CDR1 as MNHEY and CDR2 as SMNVEV (reference sequence). Trimming pared 7 bases from V and 6 bases from J, leaving 15 bases between. This chain's CDR3 is CASKPFVPAGELFF. The DNA for the CDR3 is TGTGCCAGCAAGCCGTTCGTTCCGGCCGGGGAGCTGTTTTTT.

The chain is built from TRBV7-9 and TRBJ2-1; D call uncertain. This CDR3 comprises 16 residues. Trimming removed 5 bases at V and 2 bases at J, with 16 bases between. The germline gives CDR1 SEHNR, CDR2 FQNEAQ (reference sequence). CDR3 nucleotides: TGTGCCAGCAGCATACTACATCGCGTGACCTACAATGAGCAGTTCTTC. Translation gives CASSILHRVTYNEQFF.

The table lists this clone with a few counts. This chain links TRBV19 with TRBJ1-5; D ambiguous. The CDR3 contains 13 residues. V lost 3 bases to trimming and J lost 2 bases, with 5 bases between them. Germline V lookup: CDR1 LNHDA, CDR2 SQIVND (reference sequence). CDR3 amino acids: CASSIEGNQPQHF. CDR3 DNA sequence: TGTGCCAGTAGTATTGAGGGCAATCAGCCCCAGCATTTT.

V usage is TRBV7-2 and J usage is TRBJ2-1; D not certain. This CDR3 comprises 13 residues. Germline V lookup: CDR1 SGHTA, CDR2 FQGNSA. Trimming removed 1 base at V and 4 bases at J, with 5 bases between. Here the CDR3 reads CASSLGRYNEQFF. DNA of the CDR3: TGTGCCAGCAGCTTAGGGCGGTACAATGAGCAGTTCTTC.

This chain connects TRBV4-2 to TRBJ2-1; 11 bases agree with TRBD2. The CDR3 has 16 amino acids. Germline V CDR1 and CDR2: LGHNA, YNFKEQ. With 0 bases clipped from V and 4 bases from J, the junction kept 2 bases outside the gene matches. Written as DNA, the CDR3 is TGTGCCAGCAGCCAAGACGGGACTAGCGGATACAATGAGCAGTTCTTC. It yields the protein CASSQDGTSGYNEQFF.

This rearrangement joins TRBV19 to TRBJ2-2; D is uncertain. CDR3 length: 14 amino acids. Looked up from germline, CDR1 is LNHDA and CDR2 is SQIVND (reference sequence). Trimming cost V 4 bases and J 0 bases, with 6 bases left between them. The CDR3 loop is CASSNQANTGELFF. DNA for the CDR3: TGTGCCAGTAGTAACCAGGCGAACACCGGGGAGCTGTTTTTT.

The chain couples TRBV5-6 to TRBJ1-5; maybe TRBD1 (6 bases). The CDR3 covers 13 residues. The ends were cut back, 4 bases at V and 4 bases at J, with 9 bases in the middle. The V gene's germline CDR1 is SGHDT and CDR2 YYEEEE. The CDR3 here is CASSVQGNQPQHF. CDR3 DNA sequence: TGTGCCAGCAGCGTACAGGGAAATCAGCCCCAGCATTTT.

The chain couples TRBV7-3 to TRBJ2-3; the D is unclear. V was pared by 5 bases and J by 2 bases, with 14 bases between. Germline V gives CDR1 SGHTA, CDR2 FQGTGA. This CDR3 has 15 amino acids. For the CDR3, the DNA is TGTGCCAGCAGCCTCCGCGGCTTACACACAGATACGCAGTATTTT. Residues: CASSLRGLHTDTQYF.

J is TRBJ2-1 and V is TRBV11-1; no definite D call. Germline values: CDR1 SGHAT, CDR2 FQDESV (reference sequence). The CDR3 runs to 19 residues. The V gene lost 2 bases and the J gene lost 0 bases, with 20 bases spanning the gap. The CDR3 loop reads CASSLTLGASVSSYNEQFF. The DNA of the CDR3 is TGTGCCAGCAGCTTAACTCTGGGTGCCTCCGTAAGCTCCTACAATGAGCAGTTCTTC. Full variable domain (remainder filled in from reference TRBV11-1 and TRBJ2-1): EAEVAQSPRYKITEKSQAVAFWCDPISGHATLYWYRQILGQGPELLVQFQDESVVDDSQLPKDRFSAERLKGVDSTLKIQPAELGDSAMYLCASSLTLGASVSSYNEQFFGPGTRLTVL.

This chain links TRBV9 with TRBJ2-2; D is unresolved. The germline V gene has CDR1 SGDLS and CDR2 YYNGEE. This CDR3 contains 14 residues. V lost 4 bases and J lost 4, with 11 bases in between. This CDR3 reads CASSPQRVTGELFF. The CDR3 DNA reads TGTGCCAGCAGCCCCCAAAGGGTCACCGGGGAGCTGTTTTTT. The variable domain in full, with the rest retrieved from reference TRBV9 and TRBJ2-2, is DSGVTQTPKHLITATGQRVTLRCSPRSGDLSVYWYQQSLDQGLQFLIQYYNGEERAKGNILERFSAQQFPDLHSELNLSSLELGDSALYFCASSPQRVTGELFFGEGSRLTVL.

The chain is built from TRBV9 and TRBJ2-7, with D possibly being TRBD1 (5 bases). V was clipped by 4 bases and J by 6 bases, with 17 bases between them. The germline CDR1 and CDR2 sequences are SGDLS and YYNGEE. The length of the CDR3 is 14 residues. The CDR3 region has the DNA TGTGCCAGCAGCACACCCCCTCAGGGTGGCGAGCAGTACTTC. This codes for CASSTPPQGGEQYF.

The chain joins TRBV7-2 to TRBJ2-1; D may be TRBD1 or TRBD2 (5 bases each). Germline-derived CDR1 and CDR2 are SGHTA and FQGNSA. V was shortened by 1 base and J by 5 bases, with 12 bases between the two germline ends. The CDR3 is 15 amino acids. CDR3 in amino acids: CASSLGDPGNNEQFF. The CDR3 region has the DNA TGTGCCAGCAGCTTAGGGGACCCGGGTAACAATGAGCAGTTCTTC.

This clone was detected a few times. The chain couples TRBV4-1 to TRBJ2-4, with D possibly TRBD2 on 6 matching bases. Germline values: CDR1 MGHRA, CDR2 YSYEKL. CDR3 length: 13 amino acids. V was pared by 5 bases and J by 7 bases, with 12 bases between. CDR3 amino acids: CASSSEGPNIQYF. The CDR3 DNA is TGCGCCAGCAGCTCGGAGGGCCCCAACATTCAGTACTTC.

The rearrangement joins TRBV5-6 to TRBJ1-6; D unresolved. Germline V gene data show CDR1 as SGHDT and CDR2 as YYEEEE. The CDR3 is made up of 11 amino acids. Trimming pared 0 bases from V and 16 bases from J, leaving 8 bases between. The CDR3 nucleotides read TGTGCCAGCAGCTTGGCAGGAACACTCCACTTT. Protein sequence: CASSLAGTLHF.

The gene calls are TRBV5-1 and TRBJ1-1; no clear D gene. This CDR3 region has 14 residues. V was shortened by 4 bases and J by 0 bases, with 10 bases between the two germline ends. The germline V gene encodes CDR1 SGHRS and CDR2 YFSETQ. This CDR3 reads CASSASTMNTEAFF. CDR3 sequence (DNA): TGCGCCAGCAGCGCGTCCACCATGAACACTGAAGCTTTCTTT. The whole variable domain, remainder taken from reference TRBV5-1 and TRBJ1-1, is KAGVTQTPRYLIKTRGQQVTLSCSPISGHRSVSWYQQTPGQGLQFLFEYFSETQRNKGNFPGRFSGRQFSNSRSEMNVSTLELGDSALYLCASSASTMNTEAFFGQGTRLTVV.

This chain joins TRBV27 and TRBJ2-7, with D maybe TRBD1 (5 bases). This CDR3 has 13 amino acids. V lost 4 bases to trimming and J lost 7 bases, with 14 bases between them. CDR1 and CDR2 (germline): MNHEY, SMNVEV (reference sequence). The CDR3 protein is CASSSSYPGEQYF. CDR3 in DNA: TGTGCCAGCAGTTCGAGCTACCCAGGGGAGCAGTACTTC.